The 21 T cell receptor beta chains below come from one sample, sequenced in a study of T cells in Graves' hyperthyroidism and ophthalmopathy. Using RNA transcripts as the source, TCR beta CDR3 regions were amplified. An initial round of RT-PCR targeting the TCR CDR3 relied on the HTBI primer set. TCRdb reprocessed the multiplex PCR reads with MiXCR, giving one entry per CDR3 protein. The repertoire has approximately 590,000 distinct CDR3 sequences, 35% to 55% of them found once; the top ten carry just under 8.5%. Source material: peripheral blood or thyroid tissue (not recorded which). The receptors come from a woman aged 18-35 years with Graves' hyperthyroidism.

A remark on this clonotype: This sequence may be a read error, since a much larger clone differs from it by one base. This chain connects TRBV19 to TRBJ2-6; no firm D call. V lost 8 bases and J lost 0, with 11 bases in between. CDR1 and CDR2 (germline): LNHDA, SQIVND (reference sequence). The length of the CDR3 is 15 residues. The CDR3 protein is CASRRAHSGANVLTF. The CDR3 coding sequence is TGTGCCAGTCGACGGGCGCACTCTGGGGCCAACGTCCTGACTTTC.

The chain recombines TRBV29-1 with TRBJ2-7, with TRBD2 matching over 11 bases. V trimming: 5 bases; J trimming: 6 bases; junction bases outside the gene matches: 9. The CDR3 contains 14 residues. The germline CDR1 and CDR2 sequences are SQVTM and ANQGSEA. This CDR3 is CSVYPGLAESEQYF. DNA for the CDR3: TGCAGCGTTTATCCGGGACTAGCGGAGTCCGAGCAGTACTTC.

The chain employs TRBV5-1 and TRBJ2-5; D not resolved. Germline lookup yields CDR1 SGHRS and CDR2 YFSETQ. V lost 2 bases and J 7 bases, leaving 9 bases between the germline ends. This CDR3 is built from 12 residues. CDR3 sequence (DNA): TGCGCCAGCAGCTTTAATGGACGGACCCAGTACTTC. It translates to CASSFNGRTQYF.

This chain links TRBV2 with TRBJ1-1; possibly TRBD1 for D (5 bases). Germline V CDR1 and CDR2: SNHLY, FYNNEI. Trimming stripped 3 bases from V and 1 base from J, with 9 bases between. The CDR3 contains 14 residues. CDR3 coding DNA: TGTGCCAGCAGTGACAGGGATCCGAACACTGAAGCTTTCTTT. It is translated as CASSDRDPNTEAFF.

This sequence joins TRBV24-1 and TRBJ2-5; D is possibly TRBD1 (5 bases). Deletions cut 9 bases from V and 4 bases from J, with 14 bases between. The length of the CDR3 is 13 residues. Per the germline V gene, CDR1 is KGHDR and CDR2 is SFDVKD. CDR3 loop: CATGSGPGETQYF. The CDR3 DNA is TGTGCCACCGGCTCAGGGCCCGGAGAGACCCAGTACTTC.

In its sample, this clonotype was seen a few times. The chain links TRBV7-8 to TRBJ1-5; D is ambiguous. Per the germline V gene, CDR1 is SGHVS and CDR2 is FQNEAQ. This CDR3 contains 15 residues. Trimming removed 6 bases from V and 4 bases from J, with 16 bases in between. The CDR3 loop reads CASRTDDLINQPQHF. Here the CDR3 DNA reads TGTGCCAGCAGAACCGACGATCTTATAAATCAGCCCCAGCATTTT.

Concerning this clonotype: Possible read error: a much larger clone is one base away. The rearrangement uses TRBV10-3 and TRBJ1-6; 7 bases align to TRBD1. Trimming removed 10 bases from V and 8 bases from J; junction bases left unmatched: 11. CDR3 length equals 14 residues. CDR1 is ENHRY and CDR2 is SYGVKD in the germline V gene. In DNA form, the CDR3 reads TGTGCCAGCAGCGAGACAGGGAATGATTCACCCCTCCACTTT. Amino acid sequence: CASSETGNDSPLHF.

In its sample, this clonotype was seen a few times. The chain carries TRBV24-1 and TRBJ2-7; D unclear. V lost 8 bases, J lost 0 bases, and 16 bases lay in between. This CDR3 is 15 amino acids long. The V gene's germline CDR1 is KGHDR and CDR2 SFDVKD. In nucleotides, the CDR3 is TGTGCCACCATTGGGGATGCCGCCCACTCCTACGAGCAGTACTTC. Its protein is CATIGDAAHSYEQYF.

This sequence joins TRBV12-3 or TRBV12-4 and TRBJ1-4, with TRBD1 identical over 9 bases. The V and J ends lost 6 bases and 12 bases, in that order; junction bases with no gene match: 11. The CDR3 is made up of 14 amino acids. The CDR3 protein is CASSSQGAIQELFF. The CDR3 nucleotides are TGTGCCAGCAGCTCACAGGGGGCAATTCAGGAACTGTTTTTT.

J is TRBJ1-3 and V is TRBV20-1; D gene ambiguous. Trimming pared 6 bases from V and 7 bases from J, leaving 16 bases between. The CDR3 contains 13 residues. In germline, CDR1 is DFQATT, CDR2 SNEGSKA (reference sequence). CDR3 nucleotide sequence: TGCAGTGCCCCCGAGCGAAGGAGGAACACCATATATTTT. It is translated as CSAPERRRNTIYF.

The gene calls are TRBV5-1 and TRBJ1-4, with 7 bases fitting TRBD1. V lost 0 bases and J lost 7; bases outside the gene matches: 3. This CDR3 spans 14 amino acids. Germline V gene lookup returns CDR1 SGHRS and CDR2 YFSETQ. DNA of the CDR3: TGCGCCAGCAGCTTGGAAGGGGGCGTTGAAAAACTGTTTTTT. It codes for CASSLEGGVEKLFF.

This clonotype was seen at least ten times. The rearrangement links TRBV7-9 to TRBJ1-2; D is unclear. Germline loops: CDR1 SEHNR, CDR2 FQNEAQ (reference sequence). Trimming took off 2 bases at V and 0 bases at J, with 7 bases between the two ends. The CDR3 has 14 residues. CDR3 DNA sequence: TGTGCCAGCAGCTTACCCGGTGCTAACTATGGCTACACCTTC. Residues: CASSLPGANYGYTF.

This clonotype was detected only a few times. J is TRBJ1-6 and V is TRBV11-3; D gene uncertain. V lost 6 bases to trimming and J lost 9 bases, with 18 bases between them. The CDR3 extends over 15 amino acids. Germline CDR1 reads SGHNT; CDR2 reads YENEEA. CDR3 loop: CASSEGDGLGSPLHF. In DNA, the CDR3 is TGTGCCAGCAGTGAAGGTGACGGCCTTGGTTCACCCCTCCACTTT.

To note about this clonotype: The junction shows a germline mismatch at one end, possibly a read error. The chain combines TRBV10-3 with TRBJ1-5; D gene unclear. CDR1 and CDR2 from the germline V gene are ENHRY and SYGVKD. The CDR3 totals 16 residues. CDR3 nucleotides: TGTGCCATCGGTGATACGAGGGCAACGATACATCAACCCCAGCATTTT. It specifies CAIGDTRATIHQPQHF.

The J gene is TRBJ2-7, the V gene TRBV7-2, with D perhaps matching TRBD1 or TRBD2 (5 bases each). Trimming took 5 bases from V and 2 from J, leaving 10 bases between them. Per germline, CDR1 SGHTA and CDR2 FQGNSA. This CDR3 is built from 13 residues. In DNA, the CDR3 is TGTGCCAGCAGCCGGGACCACCCCTACGAGCAGTACTTC. Translating gives CASSRDHPYEQYF.

The table lists this clonotype with many counts. The genes are TRBV10-3 and TRBJ1-3, with 8 bases lining up with TRBD1. The V and J ends lost 8 bases and 4 bases, in that order; junction bases with no gene match: 10. From germline, CDR1 is ENHRY and CDR2 SYGVKD. CDR3 size: 15 residues. CDR3 sequence: CAIEVTQGAGNTIYF. DNA for the CDR3: TGTGCCATCGAGGTCACGCAGGGGGCAGGAAACACCATATATTTT.

This chain links TRBV20-1 with TRBJ1-2; no clear D gene. V dropped 3 bases and J dropped 5 bases, with 10 bases sitting between them. This CDR3 spans 12 amino acids. Germline CDR1 reads DFQATT; CDR2 reads SNEGSKA (reference sequence). The CDR3 DNA reads as TGCAGTGCTAGGGAAACGGGGTATGGCTACACCTTC. Translating it yields CSARETGYGYTF.

This chain connects TRBV9 to TRBJ2-5; 8 bases fit TRBD2. CDR1 is SGDLS and CDR2 is YYNGEE in the germline V gene. The CDR3 is 15 amino acids. Trimming removed 3 bases from V and 3 bases from J; junction bases left unmatched: 7. The chain's CDR3 is CASSASDGREETQYF. Written as DNA, the CDR3 is TGTGCCAGCAGCGCCTCCGACGGGAGGGAAGAGACCCAGTACTTC.

Of note for this clonotype: Sequence at one end of the junction differs from germline and may be a read error. This rearrangement joins TRBV7-6 to TRBJ1-4, with D possibly TRBD1 on 6 matching bases. The CDR3 contains 10 residues. From germline, CDR1 is SGHVS and CDR2 FNYEAQ. CDR3 region: CASSRGEASF. The CDR3 DNA follows: TGTGCCAGCAGCAGGGGGGAGGCATCTTTT.

The sample holds one count of this clonotype. This may be a read error, as it is one base from a much larger clone. The chain has TRBV24-1 and TRBJ2-7, with D maybe TRBD2 (5 bases). Germline V CDR1 and CDR2: KGHDR, SFDVKD. This CDR3 spans 13 amino acids. V was shortened by 4 bases and J by 9 bases, with 15 bases between the two germline ends. The CDR3, as DNA: TGTGCCACCAGTGACGCGGACCTTAGCGTGCAGTACTTC. Protein: CATSDADLSVQYF.

This clonotype was seen a few times. The genes are TRBV7-8 and TRBJ1-2; 8 bases fit TRBD1. V gave up 0 bases and J gave up 9 bases; unmatched junction bases: 3. The V gene's germline CDR1 is SGHVS and CDR2 FQNEAQ. The CDR3 is 13 amino acids. The CDR3 DNA reads TGTGCCAGCAGCTTAGCGGACAGGGATCGCTACACCTTC. This encodes CASSLADRDRYTF.